These 3 T cell receptor beta chains came from one sample sequenced in a study of early T cells in non-severe SARS-CoV-2 infection. MiXCR, applied by TCRdb to the 5' RACE reads, yields one record per CDR3 protein. This repertoire shows roughly 50,000 distinct CDR3 sequences, around 8% found once; its top ten account for about 10%. Here the sequenced sample was whole blood, taken at baseline. These TCRs come from an adult who was a healthcare worker with PCR-confirmed SARS-CoV-2 infection or an uninfected control (not recorded which).

This clonotype was counted ten times or more. This chain connects TRBV9 to TRBJ2-1, with 8 positions matching TRBD1. The CDR3 runs 15 residues. V was pared by 2 bases and J by 8 bases, with 9 bases of the junction left unmatched. Germline values: CDR1 SGDLS, CDR2 YYNGEE. This CDR3 is CASSVWDRLIDEQFF. The CDR3 DNA reads TGTGCCAGCAGCGTTTGGGACAGGTTAATCGATGAGCAGTTCTTC.

This clonotype was observed at least ten times. This sequence joins TRBV6-6 and TRBJ2-7; TRBD1 is a possible D gene (5 bases). This CDR3 region has 12 residues. Trimming took off 6 bases at V and 7 bases at J, with 13 bases between the two ends. Looked up from germline, CDR1 is MNHNY and CDR2 is SVGAGI (reference sequence). CDR3 protein: CASSLTPGEQYF. In DNA form, the CDR3 reads TGTGCCAGCAGCCTGACTCCAGGGGAGCAGTACTTC.

This clonotype was observed many times. The chain recombines TRBV3-1 with TRBJ2-7; the D is unclear. This CDR3 region has 11 residues. The V and J ends lost 5 bases and 1 base respectively, with 3 bases between them. Germline assignment: CDR1 LGHDT and CDR2 YNNKEL (reference sequence). In nucleotides, the CDR3 is TGTGCCAGCAGCGCTTCCTACGAGCAGTACTTC. Its protein is CASSASYEQYF.